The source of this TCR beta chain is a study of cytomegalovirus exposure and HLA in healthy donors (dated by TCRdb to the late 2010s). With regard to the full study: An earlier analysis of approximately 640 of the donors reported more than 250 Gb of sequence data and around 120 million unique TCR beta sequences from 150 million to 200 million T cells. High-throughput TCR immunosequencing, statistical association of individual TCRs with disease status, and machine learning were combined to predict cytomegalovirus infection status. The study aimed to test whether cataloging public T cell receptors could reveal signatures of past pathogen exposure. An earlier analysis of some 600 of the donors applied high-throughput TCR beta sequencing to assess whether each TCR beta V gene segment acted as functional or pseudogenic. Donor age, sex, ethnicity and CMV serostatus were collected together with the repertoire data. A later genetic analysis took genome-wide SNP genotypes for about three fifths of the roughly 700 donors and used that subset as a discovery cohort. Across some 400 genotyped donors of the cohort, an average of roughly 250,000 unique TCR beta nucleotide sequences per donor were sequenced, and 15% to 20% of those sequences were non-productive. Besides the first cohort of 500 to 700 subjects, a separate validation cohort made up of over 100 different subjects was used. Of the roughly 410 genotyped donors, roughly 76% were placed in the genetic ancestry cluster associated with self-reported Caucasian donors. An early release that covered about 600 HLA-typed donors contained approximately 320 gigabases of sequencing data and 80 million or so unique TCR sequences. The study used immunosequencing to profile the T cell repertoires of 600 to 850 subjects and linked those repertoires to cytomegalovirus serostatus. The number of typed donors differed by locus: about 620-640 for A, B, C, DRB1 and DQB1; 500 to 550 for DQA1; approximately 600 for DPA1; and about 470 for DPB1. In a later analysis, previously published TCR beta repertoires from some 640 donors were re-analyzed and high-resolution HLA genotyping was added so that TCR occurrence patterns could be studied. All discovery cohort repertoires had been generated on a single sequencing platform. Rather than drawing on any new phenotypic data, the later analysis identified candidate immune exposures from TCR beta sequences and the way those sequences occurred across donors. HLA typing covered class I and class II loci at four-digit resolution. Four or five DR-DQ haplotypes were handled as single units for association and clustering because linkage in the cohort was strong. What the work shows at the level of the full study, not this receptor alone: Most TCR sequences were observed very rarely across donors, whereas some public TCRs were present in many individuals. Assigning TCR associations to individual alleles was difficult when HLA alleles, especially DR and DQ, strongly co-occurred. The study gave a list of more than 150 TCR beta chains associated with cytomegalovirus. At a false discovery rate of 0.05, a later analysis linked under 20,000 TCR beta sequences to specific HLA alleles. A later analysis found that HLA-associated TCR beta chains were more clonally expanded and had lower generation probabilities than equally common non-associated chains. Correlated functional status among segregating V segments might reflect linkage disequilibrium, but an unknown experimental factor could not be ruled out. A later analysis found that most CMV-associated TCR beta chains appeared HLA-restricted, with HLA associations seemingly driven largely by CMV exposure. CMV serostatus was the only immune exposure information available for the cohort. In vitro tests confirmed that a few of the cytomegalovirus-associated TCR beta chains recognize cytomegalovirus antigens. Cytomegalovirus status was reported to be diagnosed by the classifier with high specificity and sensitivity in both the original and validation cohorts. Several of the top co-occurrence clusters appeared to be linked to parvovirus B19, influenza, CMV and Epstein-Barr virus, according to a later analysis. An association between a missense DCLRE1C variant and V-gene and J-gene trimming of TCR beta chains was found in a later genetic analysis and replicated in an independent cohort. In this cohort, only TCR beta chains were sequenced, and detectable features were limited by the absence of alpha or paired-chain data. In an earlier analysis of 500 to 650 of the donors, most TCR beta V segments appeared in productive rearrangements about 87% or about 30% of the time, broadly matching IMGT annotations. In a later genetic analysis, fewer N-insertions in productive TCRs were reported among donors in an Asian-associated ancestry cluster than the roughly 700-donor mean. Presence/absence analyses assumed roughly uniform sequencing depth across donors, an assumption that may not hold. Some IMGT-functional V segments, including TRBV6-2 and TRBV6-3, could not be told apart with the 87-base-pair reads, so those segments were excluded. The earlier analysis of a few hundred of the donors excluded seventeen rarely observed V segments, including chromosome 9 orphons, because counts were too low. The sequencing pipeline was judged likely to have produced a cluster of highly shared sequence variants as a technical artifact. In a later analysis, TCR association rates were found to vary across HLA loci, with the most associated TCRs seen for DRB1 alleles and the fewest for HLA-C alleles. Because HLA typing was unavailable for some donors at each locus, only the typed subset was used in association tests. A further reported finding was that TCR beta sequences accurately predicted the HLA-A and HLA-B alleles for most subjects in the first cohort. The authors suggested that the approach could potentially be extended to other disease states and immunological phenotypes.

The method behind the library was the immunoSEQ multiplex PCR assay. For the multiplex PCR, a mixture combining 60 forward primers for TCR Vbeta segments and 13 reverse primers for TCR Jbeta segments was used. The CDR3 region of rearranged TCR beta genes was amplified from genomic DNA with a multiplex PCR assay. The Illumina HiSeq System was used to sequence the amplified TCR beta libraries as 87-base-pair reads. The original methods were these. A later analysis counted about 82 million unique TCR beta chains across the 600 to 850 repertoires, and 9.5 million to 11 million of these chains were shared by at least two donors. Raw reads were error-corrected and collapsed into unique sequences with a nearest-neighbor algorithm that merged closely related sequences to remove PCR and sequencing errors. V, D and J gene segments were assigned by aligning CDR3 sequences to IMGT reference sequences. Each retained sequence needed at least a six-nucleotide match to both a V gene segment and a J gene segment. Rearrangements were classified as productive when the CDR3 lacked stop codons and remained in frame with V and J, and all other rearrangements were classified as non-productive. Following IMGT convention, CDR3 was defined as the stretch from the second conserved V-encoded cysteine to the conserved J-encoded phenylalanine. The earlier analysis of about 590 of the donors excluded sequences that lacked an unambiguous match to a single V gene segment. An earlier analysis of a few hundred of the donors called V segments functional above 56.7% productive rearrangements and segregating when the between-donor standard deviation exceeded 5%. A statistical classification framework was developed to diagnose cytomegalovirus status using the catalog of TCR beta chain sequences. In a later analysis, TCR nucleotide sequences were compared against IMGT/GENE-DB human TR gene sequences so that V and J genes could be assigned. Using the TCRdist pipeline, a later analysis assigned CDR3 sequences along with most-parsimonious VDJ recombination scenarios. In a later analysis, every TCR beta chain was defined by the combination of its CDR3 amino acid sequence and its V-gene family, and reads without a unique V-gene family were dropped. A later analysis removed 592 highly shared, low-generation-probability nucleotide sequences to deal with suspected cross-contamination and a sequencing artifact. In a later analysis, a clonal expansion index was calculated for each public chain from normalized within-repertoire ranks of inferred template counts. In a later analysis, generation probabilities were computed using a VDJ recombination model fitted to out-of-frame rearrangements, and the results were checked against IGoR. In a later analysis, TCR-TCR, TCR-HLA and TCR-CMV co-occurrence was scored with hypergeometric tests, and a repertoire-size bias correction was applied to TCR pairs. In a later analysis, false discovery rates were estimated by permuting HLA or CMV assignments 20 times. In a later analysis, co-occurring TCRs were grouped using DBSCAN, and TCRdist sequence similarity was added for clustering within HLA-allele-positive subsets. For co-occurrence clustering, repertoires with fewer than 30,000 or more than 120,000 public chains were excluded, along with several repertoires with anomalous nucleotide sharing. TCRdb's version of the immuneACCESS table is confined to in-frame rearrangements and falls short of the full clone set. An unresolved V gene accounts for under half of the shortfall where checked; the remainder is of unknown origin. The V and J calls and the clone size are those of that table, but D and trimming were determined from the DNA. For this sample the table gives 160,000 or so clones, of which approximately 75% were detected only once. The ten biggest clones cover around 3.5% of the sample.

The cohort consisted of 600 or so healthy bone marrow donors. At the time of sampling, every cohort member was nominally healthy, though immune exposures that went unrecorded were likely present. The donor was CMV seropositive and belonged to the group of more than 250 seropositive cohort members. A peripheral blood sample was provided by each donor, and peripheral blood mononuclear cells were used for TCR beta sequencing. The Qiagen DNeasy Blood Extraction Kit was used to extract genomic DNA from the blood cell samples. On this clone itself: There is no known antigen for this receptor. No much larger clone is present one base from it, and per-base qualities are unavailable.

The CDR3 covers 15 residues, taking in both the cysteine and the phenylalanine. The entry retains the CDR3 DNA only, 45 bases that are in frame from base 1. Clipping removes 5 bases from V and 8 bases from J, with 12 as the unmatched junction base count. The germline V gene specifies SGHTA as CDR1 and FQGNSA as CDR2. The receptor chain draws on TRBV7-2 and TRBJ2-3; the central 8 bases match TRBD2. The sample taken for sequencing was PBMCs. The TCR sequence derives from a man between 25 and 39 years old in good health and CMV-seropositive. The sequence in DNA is TGTGCCAGCAGCCCACTCGGGGGGGGCCGGGTTACGCAGTATTTT. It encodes CASSPLGGGRVTQYF.